Below, 6 T cell receptor beta chains from the same sample are listed, as sequenced in a study of beta chain features in type 1 diabetes. The whole isolated RNA underwent reverse transcription, so sequencing captured expressed TCRB transcripts. Method: immunoSEQ multiplex PCR; TCRdb's copy keeps in-frame clones and lacks some. The sample lists over 150,000 clones, about 7.3% occurring once. Sequencing was performed on central memory CD4+ T cells from blood. The receptor set was obtained from a man between 18 and 29 years old in good health.

CDR3 sequence reads: CASSVATGDLGNEQFF. The CDR3 region has the DNA TGTGCCAGCAGCGTAGCTACGGGGGACCTAGGCAATGAGCAGTTCTTC. V and J are TRBV9 and TRBJ2-1, with D maybe TRBD2 (6 bases). The CDR3 is made up of 16 amino acids. The V end was cut by 0 bases, the J end by 6 bases, with 16 bases between. Germline CDR1 reads SGDLS; CDR2 reads YYNGEE.

In DNA form, the CDR3 reads TGTGCCAGCAGCCGCCGTGGAGGGGTAGTGAGGAACTATGGCTACACCTTC. This encodes CASSRRGGVVRNYGYTF. The genes are TRBV7-9 and TRBJ1-2; tentative D call: TRBD1 (5 bases). The CDR3 loop spans 17 amino acids. Germline lookup yields CDR1 SEHNR and CDR2 FQNEAQ (reference sequence). The V end was cut by 5 bases, the J end by 2 bases, with 21 bases between.

The genes are TRBV18 and TRBJ1-1, with 7 bases fitting TRBD1. J was trimmed by 1 base and V by 3 bases; bases with no gene match: 5. Germline CDR1 and CDR2: KGHSH and LQKENI. This CDR3 has 15 residues. CDR3 loop: CASSPPGQQNTEAFF. CDR3 in DNA: TGTGCCAGCTCACCGCCGGGACAGCAGAACACTGAAGCTTTCTTT.

The table lists this clone with a few counts. The chain employs TRBV6-1 and TRBJ2-5; TRBD1 aligns across 9 bases. Germline V gene lookup returns CDR1 MNHNS and CDR2 SASEGT. The CDR3 has 14 amino acids. V trimming: 7 bases; J trimming: 1 base; junction bases outside the gene matches: 4. CDR3 coding DNA: TGTGCCAGCACGGACAGGGGCGTCCAAGAGACCCAGTACTTC. Protein: CASTDRGVQETQYF.

This clone has a handful of counts. The chain carries TRBV7-9 and TRBJ2-5, with 8 bases aligning to TRBD2. The CDR3 length is 14 residues. Per the germline V gene, CDR1 is SEHNR and CDR2 is FQNEAQ (reference sequence). V shed 5 bases and J 6 bases; nucleotides not matched to a gene: 8. CDR3 sequence: CASSQGLASQTQYF. The CDR3 bases are TGTGCCAGCAGCCAAGGACTAGCCTCCCAGACCCAGTACTTC. Filled out from reference TRBV7-9 and TRBJ2-5, the complete variable domain reads DTGVSQNPRHKITKRGQNVTFRCDPISEHNRLYWYRQTLGQGPEFLTYFQNEAQLEKSRLLSDRFSAERPKGSFSTLEIQRTEQGDSAMYLCASSQGLASQTQYFGPGTRLLVL.

The chain links TRBV18 to TRBJ1-2; unclear D gene. V lost 3 bases, J lost 6 bases, and 14 bases lay in between. The CDR3 runs to 14 residues. CDR1 and CDR2 from the germline V gene are KGHSH and LQKENI. The CDR3: CASSPTAASDGYTF. In nucleotides, the CDR3 is TGTGCCAGCTCACCGACTGCCGCAAGTGATGGCTACACCTTC.